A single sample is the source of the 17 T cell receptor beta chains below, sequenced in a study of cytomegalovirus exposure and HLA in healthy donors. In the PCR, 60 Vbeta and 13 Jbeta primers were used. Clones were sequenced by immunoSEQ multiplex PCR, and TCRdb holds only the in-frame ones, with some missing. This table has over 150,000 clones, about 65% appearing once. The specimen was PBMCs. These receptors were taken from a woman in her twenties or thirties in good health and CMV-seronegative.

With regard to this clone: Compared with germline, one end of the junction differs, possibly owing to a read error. The CDR3 protein is CASSLVAEGTDTQYF. CDR3 nucleotide sequence: TGTGCTAGCAGCTTAGTGGCGGAAGGCACAGATACGCAGTATTTT. This chain uses TRBV7-7 with TRBJ2-3; no firm D call. This CDR3 spans 15 amino acids. Germline lookup yields CDR1 SSHAT and CDR2 FNYEAQ (reference sequence).

CDR3 nucleotides: TGTGCCAGCAGCAAAAGGGACATTATATTGGGCTACACCTTC. Translating it yields CASSKRDIILGYTF. V and J are TRBV9 and TRBJ1-2; perhaps TRBD1 as D (6 bases). V lost 4 bases and J lost 8, with 18 bases in between. In germline, CDR1 is SGDLS, CDR2 YYNGEE. The CDR3 extends over 14 amino acids. The full variable domain, rest sourced from reference TRBV9 and TRBJ1-2, is DSGVTQTPKHLITATGQRVTLRCSPRSGDLSVYWYQQSLDQGLQFLIQYYNGEERAKGNILERFSAQQFPDLHSELNLSSLELGDSALYFCASSKRDIILGYTFGSGTRLTVV.

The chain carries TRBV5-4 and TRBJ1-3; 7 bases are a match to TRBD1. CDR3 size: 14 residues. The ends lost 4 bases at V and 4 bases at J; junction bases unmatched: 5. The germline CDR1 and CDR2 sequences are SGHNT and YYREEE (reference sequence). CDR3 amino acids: CASSQTGYGNTIYF. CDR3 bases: TGTGCCAGCAGCCAGACAGGGTACGGAAACACCATATATTTT.

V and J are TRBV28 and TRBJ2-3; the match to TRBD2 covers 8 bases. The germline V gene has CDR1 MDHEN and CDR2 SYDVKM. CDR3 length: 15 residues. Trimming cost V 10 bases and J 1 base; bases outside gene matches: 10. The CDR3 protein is CAIQMRSGGTDTQYF. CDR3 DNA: TGTGCCATCCAGATGCGTAGCGGGGGCACAGATACGCAGTATTTT. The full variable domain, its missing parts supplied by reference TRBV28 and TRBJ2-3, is DVKVTQSSRYLVKRTGEKVFLECVQDMDHENMFWYRQDPGLGLRLIYFSYDVKMKEKGDIPEGYSVSREKKERFSLILESASTNQTSMYLCAIQMRSGGTDTQYFGPGTRLTVL.

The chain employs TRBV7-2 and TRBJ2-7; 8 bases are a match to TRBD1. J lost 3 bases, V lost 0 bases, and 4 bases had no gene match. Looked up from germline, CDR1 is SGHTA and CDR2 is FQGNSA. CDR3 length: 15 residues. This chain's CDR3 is CASSLAGTGNYEQYF. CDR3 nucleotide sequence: TGTGCCAGCAGCTTAGCGGGGACAGGTAACTACGAGCAGTACTTC.

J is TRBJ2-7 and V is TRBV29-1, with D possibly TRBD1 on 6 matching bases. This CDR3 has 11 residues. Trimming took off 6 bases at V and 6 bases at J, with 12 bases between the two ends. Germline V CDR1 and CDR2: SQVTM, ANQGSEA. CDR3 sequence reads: CSVTGLGEQYF. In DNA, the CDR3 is TGCAGCGTCACAGGGTTGGGCGAGCAGTACTTC.

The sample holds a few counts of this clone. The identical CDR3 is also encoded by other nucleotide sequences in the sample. As DNA, the CDR3 is TGCGCCAGCAGCTCCGGAGGGTACAATGAGCAGTTCTTC. Its translation is CASSSGGYNEQFF. V usage is TRBV5-1 and J usage is TRBJ2-1, with a tentative D call TRBD2 (6 bases). The CDR3 covers 13 residues. Germline CDR1 and CDR2: SGHRS and YFSETQ. Deletions cut 3 bases from V and 4 bases from J, with 8 bases between.

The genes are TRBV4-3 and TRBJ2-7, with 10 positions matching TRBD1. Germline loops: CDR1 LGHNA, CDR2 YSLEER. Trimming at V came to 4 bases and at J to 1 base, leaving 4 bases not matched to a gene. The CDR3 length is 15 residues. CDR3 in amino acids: CASSRGTGDSYEQYF. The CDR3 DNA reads TGCGCCAGCAGCCGAGGGACAGGGGATTCCTACGAGCAGTACTTC.

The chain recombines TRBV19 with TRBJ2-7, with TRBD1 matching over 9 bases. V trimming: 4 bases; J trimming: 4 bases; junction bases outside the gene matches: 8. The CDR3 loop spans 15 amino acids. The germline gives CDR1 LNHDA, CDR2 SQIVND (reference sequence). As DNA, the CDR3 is TGTGCCAGTAGTACGGCCGGGACAGGGAGGTACGAGCAGTACTTC. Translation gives CASSTAGTGRYEQYF.

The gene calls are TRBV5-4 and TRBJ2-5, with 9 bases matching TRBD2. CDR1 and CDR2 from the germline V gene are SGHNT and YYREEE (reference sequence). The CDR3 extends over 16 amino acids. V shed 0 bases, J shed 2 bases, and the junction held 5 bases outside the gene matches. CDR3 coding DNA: TGTGCCAGCAGCTTGGGGGGCACTAGCGGGCAAGAGACCCAGTACTTC. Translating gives CASSLGGTSGQETQYF.

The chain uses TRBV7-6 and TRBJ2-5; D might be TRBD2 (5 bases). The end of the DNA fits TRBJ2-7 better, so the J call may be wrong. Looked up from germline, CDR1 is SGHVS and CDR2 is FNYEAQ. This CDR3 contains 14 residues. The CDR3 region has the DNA TGTGCCAGCAGCGACGGTGGGAGCTCCTACGAGCAGTACTTC. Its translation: CASSDGGSSYEQYF.

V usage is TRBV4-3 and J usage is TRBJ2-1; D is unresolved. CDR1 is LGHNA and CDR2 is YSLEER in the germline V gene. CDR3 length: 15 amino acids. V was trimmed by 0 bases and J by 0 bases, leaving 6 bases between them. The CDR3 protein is CASSQDFSSYNEQFF. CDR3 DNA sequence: TGCGCCAGCAGCCAAGATTTTAGCTCCTACAATGAGCAGTTCTTC.

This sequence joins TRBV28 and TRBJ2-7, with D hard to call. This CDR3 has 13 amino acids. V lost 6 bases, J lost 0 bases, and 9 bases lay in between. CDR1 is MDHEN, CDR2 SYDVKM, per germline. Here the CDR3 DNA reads TGTGCCAGCAGCCTACAGAGCTCCTACGAGCAGTACTTC. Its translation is CASSLQSSYEQYF.

CDR3 residues: CASSLAGGTEGELFF. As DNA, the CDR3 is TGCGCCAGCAGCTTAGCGGGAGGAACCGAGGGGGAGCTGTTTTTT. The chain links TRBV5-1 to TRBJ2-2, with 9 positions matching TRBD2. This CDR3 has 15 amino acids. Germline V lookup: CDR1 SGHRS, CDR2 YFSETQ. After removal of 2 bases from V and 8 bases from J, the junction contained 7 bases not matched to a gene.

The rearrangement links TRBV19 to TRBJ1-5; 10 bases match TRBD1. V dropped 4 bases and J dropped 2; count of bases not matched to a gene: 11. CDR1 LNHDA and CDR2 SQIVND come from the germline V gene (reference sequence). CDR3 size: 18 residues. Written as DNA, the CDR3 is TGTGCCAGTAGTACCCTCCCGGGACAGGGGATGGGCAATCAGCCCCAGCATTTT. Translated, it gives CASSTLPGQGMGNQPQHF. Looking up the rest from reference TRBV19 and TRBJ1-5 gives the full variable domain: DGGITQSPKYLFRKEGQNVTLSCEQNLNHDAMYWYRQDPGQGLRLIYYSQIVNDFQKGDIAEGYSVSREKKESFPLTVTSAQKNPTAFYLCASSTLPGQGMGNQPQHFGDGTRLSIL.

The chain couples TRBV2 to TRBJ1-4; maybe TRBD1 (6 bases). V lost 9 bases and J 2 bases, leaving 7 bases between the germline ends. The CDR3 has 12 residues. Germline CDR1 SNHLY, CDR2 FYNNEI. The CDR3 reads CARQGTNEKLFF. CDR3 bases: TGTGCCAGACAGGGTACTAATGAAAAACTGTTTTTT. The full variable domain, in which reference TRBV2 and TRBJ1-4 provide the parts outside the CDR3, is EPEVTQTPSHQVTQMGQEVILRCVPISNHLYFYWYRQILGQKVEFLVSFYNNEISEKSEIFDDQFSVERPDGSNFTLKIRSTKLEDSAMYFCARQGTNEKLFFGSGTQLSVL.

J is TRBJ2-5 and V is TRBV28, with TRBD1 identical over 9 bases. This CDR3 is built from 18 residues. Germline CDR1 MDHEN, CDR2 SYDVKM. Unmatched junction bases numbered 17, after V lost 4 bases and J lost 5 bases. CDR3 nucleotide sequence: TGTGCCAGCAGTTCCACCTTCCTACCACAGGGGGCTTGGGAGACCCAGTACTTC. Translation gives CASSSTFLPQGAWETQYF.